The rows below give T cell receptor beta chains drawn from one sample of a study of Graves' ophthalmopathy and Graves' hyperthyroidism. TCRdb re-derived calls from the multiplex PCR reads in MiXCR, one entry per CDR3 protein. The table has hundreds of thousands of distinct CDR3 sequences, approximately 22% seen once. Sequenced: peripheral blood. The receptors stem from a young woman with stable Graves' hyperthyroidism. Some clones in this sample may be carry-over from other donors' samples. Both conserved end residues are part of each CDR3. Each record gives: clone size, D gene, V gene, J gene, CDR3 DNA, CDR3 protein. D genes are given only for firm matches. Only part of the rows carry a size: once, few, many, or a class if the clone is expanded.

>few|.|TRBV11-2|TRBJ1-1
TGTGCCAGCAGCTTATATCGGGGTACGGACACTGAAGCTTGCTTT
CASSLYRGTDTEACF
>.|.|TRBV30|TRBJ2-6
TGTGCCTGGGGTTCTGGGGCCAACGTCCTGACTTTC
CAWGSGANVLTF
>many|.|TRBV7-9|TRBJ1-1
TGTGCCAGCAGCTTGGATCCTGAAGCTTTCTTT
CASSLDPEAFF
>many|.|TRBV29-1|TRBJ1-2
TGCAGCGTTGAAGGAGAGGGGGGACTTTTTGGCTACACCTTC
CSVEGEGGLFGYTF
>.|.|TRBV29-1|TRBJ1-1
TGCAGCTTCCAGGGAGGCAGGGGAAGGACTGAAGCTTTCTTT
CSFQGGRGRTEAFF
>many|TRBD1|TRBV2|TRBJ1-2
TGTGCCAGCAGTGAGCGGACAGGGAAGAACTATGGCTACACCTTC
CASSERTGKNYGYTF
>once|.|TRBV7-8|TRBJ1-5
TGTGCCAGCAGCTTAGGTCAGGGGCCTTATAGCAATCAGCCCCAGCATTTT
CASSLGQGPYSNQPQHF
>many|.|TRBV18|TRBJ1-1
TGTGCCAGCTCATCACTAGCCAGGGCTGAAGCTTTCTTT
CASSSLARAEAFF
>many|.|TRBV12-3/TRBV12-4|TRBJ2-7
TGTGCCAGCAGTTTTAGCCTCCCAGGCTCCGAGCAGTACTTC
CASSFSLPGSEQYF
>many|.|TRBV15|TRBJ1-5
TGTGCCACCAGCAGAGATAGGGCAGCCGCGGTCGGGCCCCAGCATTTT
CATSRDRAAAVGPQHF
>many|TRBD1|TRBV6-4|TRBJ2-6
TGTGCCAGCAGTCACCAGGGACAGGGGCTCCACCGCTCTGGGGCCAACGTCCTGACTTTC
CASSHQGQGLHRSGANVLTF